This passage covers 5 T cell receptor beta chains from one sample sequenced in a study of T cells in narcolepsy. Profiled with immunoSEQ multiplex PCR; TCRdb holds only in-frame clones, not every one. The top ten hold 0.75% to 1% of the sample, which has tens of thousands of clones, about four fifths seen once. The sample taken for sequencing was CD45RA- memory CD4+ T cells from PBMCs. The receptor set was obtained from a human donor with narcolepsy.

The V and J genes are TRBV7-6 and TRBJ1-1; possible D gene TRBD1, 5 bases. This CDR3 region has 15 residues. Germline V gene lookup returns CDR1 SGHVS and CDR2 FNYEAQ. Trimming shortened V by 2 bases and J by 0 bases, and 10 bases separated the two germline ends. The CDR3 sequence: CASSLSQGLNTEAFF. DNA for the CDR3: TGTGCCAGCAGCTTAAGTCAGGGACTGAACACTGAAGCTTTCTTT.

The chain uses TRBV5-4 and TRBJ2-3, with 9 bases matching TRBD2. The germline CDR1 and CDR2 sequences are SGHNT and YYREEE (reference sequence). The V and J ends lost 3 bases and 3 bases, in that order; junction bases with no gene match: 5. The CDR3 is 15 amino acids. For the CDR3, the DNA is TGTGCCAGCAGCTGGCCGGGACTAGCAACAGATACGCAGTATTTT. This encodes CASSWPGLATDTQYF.

The chain combines TRBV19 with TRBJ2-3; D gene unclear. The CDR3 sequence is 14 residues long. Per the germline V gene, CDR1 is LNHDA and CDR2 is SQIVND (reference sequence). The V end lost 3 bases, the J end lost 2 bases, and 9 bases lay between the germline ends. The CDR3 here is CASSISGFTDTQYF. For the CDR3, the DNA is TGTGCCAGTAGTATTTCTGGGTTCACAGATACGCAGTATTTT. Together with reference TRBV19 and TRBJ2-3, the CDR3 gives the full variable domain: DGGITQSPKYLFRKEGQNVTLSCEQNLNHDAMYWYRQDPGQGLRLIYYSQIVNDFQKGDIAEGYSVSREKKESFPLTVTSAQKNPTAFYLCASSISGFTDTQYFGPGTRLTVL.

The V and J genes are TRBV29-1 and TRBJ1-1; D perhaps matches TRBD1 (6 bases). CDR3 size: 11 residues. Germline V gives CDR1 SQVTM, CDR2 ANQGSEA. Trimming removed 8 bases from V and 5 bases from J, with 12 bases in between. CDR3 nucleotide sequence: TGCAGCTCCACGGGGGCGACTGAAGCTTTCTTT. Translating it yields CSSTGATEAFF.

As DNA, the CDR3 is TGCGCCAGCAGCTTGGGTCCGGAAAATGGCTACACCTTC. The encoded protein is CASSLGPENGYTF. The V call is TRBV5-1, the J call TRBJ1-2, with unresolved D. The V and J ends lost 0 bases and 6 bases respectively, with 9 bases between them. The CDR3 has 13 amino acids. Germline V lookup: CDR1 SGHRS, CDR2 YFSETQ.